This TCR beta chain was identified in a study of blood T cell repertoires in COVID-19. As for the study in general: Acute and convalescent COVID-19 samples came from the United States, Italy and Spain. Nucleic acid was either cDNA or gDNA, and it came from T cells, B-cell-depleted T cells, or PBMCs.

Original processing notes: Reference gene primer amplification in the assay estimated nucleated cell counts. Using immunoSEQ multiplex PCR, the repertoire was profiled, and TCRdb retains in-frame clones only, with some absent. V and J calls and clone size are as listed in that table; D and trimming were resolved from the DNA. The sample includes over 50,000 clones, roughly 85% of them seen just once. Germline V gene data show CDR1 as SGHVS and CDR2 as FQNEAQ. CDR3 length: 13 residues. V was shortened by 5 bases and J by 5 bases, with 12 bases between the two germline ends. The chain joins TRBV7-8 to TRBJ1-1, with D possibly TRBD1 on 6 matching bases. This receptor was obtained from an older man with acute or convalescent COVID-19. Sequencing was carried out using peripheral blood. CDR3 residues: CASSRGGQTEAFF. The CDR3 DNA reads TGTGCCAGCAGCCGCGGGGGGCAAACTGAAGCTTTCTTT.